This TCR beta chain was identified during a study of Ad26.COV2.S vaccination and SARS-CoV-2 variants. Broader study findings: Spike-specific TCR breadth was greater after Ad26.COV2.S than placebo.

Details on this clone: Its target is not known.

This CDR3 comprises 16 residues. Germline CDR1 SEHNR, CDR2 FQNEAQ (reference sequence). Deletions cut 1 base from V and 7 bases from J, with 17 bases between. Using immunoSEQ multiplex PCR, the repertoire was profiled, and TCRdb retains in-frame clones only, with some absent. Among roughly 350,000 clones listed, around 90% were seen once. The treatment is: around 19 received Ad26.COV2.S at low or high dose, single or two shots; about 5 received placebo; per-sample allocation not given. Material that was analyzed had been drawn on day 63 after the first vaccine or placebo injection. The V and J genes are TRBV7-9 and TRBJ1-5; D is possibly TRBD1 (6 bases). The TCR originated in a person between 18 and 60 years old who received the Ad26.COV2.S COVID-19 vaccine or a placebo. The source material was peripheral blood, sampled in a trial of Ad26.COV2.S vaccine versus placebo. CDR3 DNA: TGTGCCAGCAGCTTAGTAACGTGGGGGCGCGAACAGCCCCAGCATTTT. Its translation is CASSLVTWGREQPQHF.